The rows below give T cell receptor beta chains drawn from one sample of a study of pediatric ulcerative colitis. Profiled with immunoSEQ multiplex PCR; TCRdb holds only in-frame clones, not every one. The repertoire holds tens of thousands of clones, with 85% to 90% as singletons. Material: blood. The receptors originated from a boy between 5 and 17 years old with severe ulcerative colitis. CDR3s include the opening cysteine and the closing phenylalanine or tryptophan. The D gene is left open where the match is weak. Rows may omit the clone size; those that give it use once, few, many or a size class.

V gene,J gene,D gene,clone size,CDR3 DNA,CDR3 protein
TRBV7-9,TRBJ2-3,TRBD2,NA,TGTGCCAGCAGCTTACCGGGACTAGGAAGCACAGATACGCAGTATTTT,CASSLPGLGSTDTQYF
TRBV27,TRBJ2-5,NA,once,TGTGCCAGGAGAAGTAAGATAGAGACCCAGTACTTC,CARRSKIETQYF
TRBV9,TRBJ2-7,NA,once,TGTGCCAGCAGCCCCCCAGGCGCCTACGAGCAGTACTTC,CASSPPGAYEQYF
TRBV18,TRBJ1-1,TRBD1,NA,TGTGCCAGCTCACCCCGCATCGGGACAGTGAACACTGAAGCTTTCTTT,CASSPRIGTVNTEAFF
TRBV5-1,TRBJ2-5,NA,NA,TGCGCCAGCAGCCGCGATGAGACCCAGTACTTC,CASSRDETQYF
TRBV5-4,TRBJ2-3,NA,NA,TGTGCCAGCAGCTTGGGGGGTGGCCGCACAGATACGCAGTATTTT,CASSLGGGRTDTQYF
TRBV30,TRBJ2-3,NA,NA,TGTGCCTGGGATCGGGGGGCTGAAGCAGATACGCAGTATTTT,CAWDRGAEADTQYF
TRBV29-1,TRBJ2-1,TRBD1,NA,TGCAGCGTTGAAGGGTCCCAGGGGGCCCATTACAATGAGCAGTTCTTC,CSVEGSQGAHYNEQFF
TRBV5-1,TRBJ1-1,TRBD1,NA,TGCGCCAGCAGCTTGGCCTCAGGACAGGGTAGTGCCACGGGCACTGAAGCTTTCTTT,CASSLASGQGSATGTEAFF
TRBV29-1,TRBJ2-3,NA,NA,TGCAGCGTTCAGGGGTTGTACACAGATACGCAGTATTTT,CSVQGLYTDTQYF
TRBV11-1,TRBJ2-5,TRBD2,NA,TGTGCCAGCAGCTTAGACGCCAGCGGGGGCAAGCTCATTGAGACCCAGTACTTC,CASSLDASGGKLIETQYF
TRBV2,TRBJ1-1,NA,few,TGTGCCAGCCTAGGGGGGATTGAAGCTTTCTTT,CASLGGIEAFF
TRBV5-6,TRBJ2-7,NA,NA,TGTGCCAGCAGCCCTGGCCTTTCCGAGCAGTACTTC,CASSPGLSEQYF
TRBV27,TRBJ2-1,NA,NA,TGTGCCAGCAGTTTATTACGGGGCGCCCCCAATGAGCAGTTCTTC,CASSLLRGAPNEQFF
TRBV18,TRBJ2-7,NA,NA,TGTGCCAGCTCACCAAGAAATGGCCAGGGTCCCTACGAGCAGTACTTC,CASSPRNGQGPYEQYF
TRBV7-9,TRBJ2-1,NA,NA,TGTGCCAGCAGCCTCCCGGACAGCCTCGGCAATGAGCAGTTCTTC,CASSLPDSLGNEQFF
TRBV6-5,TRBJ2-1,TRBD2,few,TGTGCCAGCAGCCCTGGAGCTAGCGGGCGCAATGAGCAGTTCTTC,CASSPGASGRNEQFF
TRBV6-6,TRBJ2-5,NA,NA,TGTGCCAGCAGTTACTTACGGTGGGAGACCCAGTACTTC,CASSYLRWETQYF
TRBV27,TRBJ2-5,TRBD2,NA,TGTGCCAGCAGTTTATTGGCGGGAGGGCAGGGAGAGACCCAGTACTTC,CASSLLAGGQGETQYF
TRBV7-9,TRBJ2-5,NA,NA,TGTGCCAGCAGTTCCCGGGACTACCAAGAGACCCAGTACTTC,CASSSRDYQETQYF
TRBV30,TRBJ2-5,TRBD2,NA,TGTGCCTGGAGTGGCGGCCTAGCGGGAAGAGAGACCCAGTACTTC,CAWSGGLAGRETQYF
TRBV5-5,TRBJ1-1,TRBD1,NA,TGTGCCAGCAGCCGACAGGGGACCCTTCGGAACACTGAAGCTTTCTTT,CASSRQGTLRNTEAFF
TRBV10-2,TRBJ2-5,NA,NA,TGCGCCAGCGTCGAGCGGGCCCAAGAGACCCAGTACTTC,CASVERAQETQYF
TRBV10-3,TRBJ2-1,NA,NA,TGTGCCATCAGTGAGTCCCGGGGCGATGAGCAGTTCTTC,CAISESRGDEQFF
TRBV6-6,TRBJ1-1,NA,once,TGTGCCAGCAGTTACACCAGGGGAACGTCGAGCGCTGAAGCTTTCTTT,CASSYTRGTSSAEAFF
TRBV11-3,TRBJ2-1,NA,NA,TGTGCCAGCAGCTTAGGGCAGGGCTCGGAAGAGCGACAGTTCTTC,CASSLGQGSEERQFF
TRBV28,TRBJ2-7,TRBD2,NA,TGTGCCAGCAGTAAAAGCGGGGGTCGCTCCTACGAGCAGTACTTC,CASSKSGGRSYEQYF
TRBV5-1,TRBJ2-7,NA,few,TGCGCCAGCAGCTTGGGACAGGGAGGGTACGAGCAGTACTTC,CASSLGQGGYEQYF
TRBV7-6,TRBJ2-1,TRBD2,NA,TGTGCCAGCCGCGGACTAGCTGACAATGAGCAGTTCTTC,CASRGLADNEQFF
TRBV29-1,TRBJ2-5,TRBD2,NA,TGCAGCGTTGAACCCGGGTATGGGACTAGGGACTTC,CSVEPGYGTRDF
TRBV19,TRBJ2-5,TRBD2,NA,TGTGCCACGCGGACTAGCGGGAGTGGGGAGACCCAGTACTTC,CATRTSGSGETQYF